Below, 20 T cell receptor beta chains from the same sample are listed, as sequenced in a study of vaccination and CD4 T cells after COVID-19. Oncomine TCR Beta short-read sequencing was applied to DNA from cultured CD4+ T cells. TCRdb fed the PCR reads into MiXCR, producing one record per CDR3 protein. The data show approximately 27,000 distinct CDR3 sequences, roughly 38% seen once. Their antigen targets remain unknown. Stated time point: late sampling 161 to 241 days after vaccination in a few convalescent patients. Documented treatment: approximately nine-day PBMC culture with coronavirus spike peptide pools or control peptides (ViraFEST assay). The sequencing used CD4+ T cells from blood, cultured in vitro, collected about 7 months after SARS-CoV-2 vaccination. These receptors came from a human donor who had recovered from COVID-19.

This chain connects TRBV19 to TRBJ1-1; no reliable D call. The V gene's germline CDR1 is LNHDA and CDR2 SQIVND (reference sequence). The germline V and J ends were trimmed by 7 bases and 3 bases, with 21 bases remaining between them. There are 16 residues in the CDR3. Written as DNA, the CDR3 is TGTGCCAGTACCCTTCGAAGACTGAGGGATCACACTGAAGCTTTCTTT. The encoded protein is CASTLRRLRDHTEAFF.

A few counts support this clonotype. The rearrangement links TRBV6-1 to TRBJ2-1; the match to TRBD1 covers 8 bases. Trimming took 6 bases from V and 2 from J; bases not matched to a gene: 9. The CDR3 loop spans 16 amino acids. Germline loops: CDR1 MNHNS, CDR2 SASEGT. CDR3 sequence reads: CASRSNQGATYNEQFF. CDR3 in DNA: TGTGCCAGCAGAAGTAACCAGGGGGCCACCTACAATGAGCAGTTCTTC.

The chain carries TRBV5-1 and TRBJ2-7; 11 bases are shared with TRBD1. V lost 5 bases to trimming and J lost 5 bases; unmatched junction nucleotides: 6. There are 14 residues in the CDR3. The germline V gene encodes CDR1 SGHRS and CDR2 YFSETQ. The CDR3 loop is CASSPGTGGNEQYF. The CDR3 bases are TGCGCCAGCAGTCCCGGGACAGGGGGAAACGAGCAGTACTTC.

The J gene is TRBJ2-1, the V gene TRBV6-1; TRBD2 agrees at 8 bases. CDR3 length: 15 amino acids. Germline assignment: CDR1 MNHNS and CDR2 SASEGT. Trimming removed 6 bases from V and 9 bases from J; junction bases left unmatched: 13. The CDR3 nucleotides read TGTGCCAGCAGAACGGGAGGGGCCCGACAGGCTGAGCAGTTCTTC. Residues: CASRTGGARQAEQFF.

Written as DNA, the CDR3 is TGTGCCAGCAGCACCAGGAGCGGGAGGACAGATACGCAGTATTTT. It codes for CASSTRSGRTDTQYF. V gene TRBV7-2 combines with J gene TRBJ2-3, with TRBD2 matching over 9 bases. CDR3 length: 15 residues. The V segment lost 5 bases and the J segment 3 bases; nucleotides outside the gene matches: 6. Germline CDR1 SGHTA, CDR2 FQGNSA.

The chain has TRBV12-3 or TRBV12-4 and TRBJ2-5, with 8 positions matching TRBD1. V lost 6 bases, J lost 5 bases, and 8 bases stayed unmatched. The length of the CDR3 is 14 residues. CDR3 loop: CASSAAGGAETQYF. CDR3 coding DNA: TGTGCCAGCAGCGCCGCAGGGGGCGCGGAGACCCAGTACTTC.

There are a few counts of this clonotype. V usage is TRBV19 and J usage is TRBJ2-5; D perhaps matches TRBD2 (6 bases). With 5 bases removed from V and 5 bases from J, the gap between germline ends came to 18 bases. Germline loops: CDR1 LNHDA, CDR2 SQIVND (reference sequence). The CDR3 sequence is 15 residues long. CDR3 nucleotide sequence: TGTGCCAGTAGTGCGCGCTACGGGGGTGGGGAGACCCAGTACTTC. As protein: CASSARYGGGETQYF.

This clonotype was seen more than once but under ten times. The chain recombines TRBV2 with TRBJ1-2, with a tentative D call TRBD1 (6 bases). The CDR3 length is 17 residues. Germline V gene sequence: CDR1 SNHLY, CDR2 FYNNEI. The V gene lost 6 bases and the J gene lost 4 bases, with 24 bases spanning the gap. CDR3 loop: CASRSPGVRGESYGYTF. The CDR3 bases are TGTGCCAGCAGAAGTCCTGGGGTCAGGGGCGAAAGCTATGGCTACACCTTC.

This clonotype occurred a few times. V and J are TRBV19 and TRBJ1-2; D unresolved. Germline assignment: CDR1 LNHDA and CDR2 SQIVND (reference sequence). The V end lost 5 bases, the J end lost 4 bases, and 17 bases lay between the germline ends. CDR3 length: 15 amino acids. The CDR3 protein is CASSPLVGRIYGYTF. CDR3 DNA sequence: TGTGCCAGTAGTCCCTTAGTAGGAAGAATCTATGGCTACACCTTC.

The CDR3 loop reads CASSLNRDNYGYTF. The CDR3 DNA reads as TGCGCCAGCAGCTTAAACAGGGATAACTATGGCTACACCTTC. The chain links TRBV5-1 to TRBJ1-2; D is possibly TRBD1 (6 bases). Germline CDR1 and CDR2: SGHRS and YFSETQ. This CDR3 region has 14 residues. V gave up 2 bases and J gave up 1 base, with 9 bases separating them.

V is TRBV12-2 and J is TRBJ1-1; the D call in the table, TRBD1, was not verified against the DNA. TRBV12-2 is deemed a pseudogene. CDR3 length: 16 amino acids. Here the CDR3 DNA reads TGTGCAAGTCGGTTGGACAAGGGACCGAGGAACACTGAAGCTTTCTTT. Translation gives CASRLDKGPRNTEAFF.

V usage is TRBV23-1 and J usage is TRBJ2-5; D possibly matches TRBD1 or TRBD2 (5 bases each). TRBV23-1 is sorted into the ORF group, with uncertain function. With 8 bases removed from V and 1 base from J, the gap between germline ends came to 20 bases. The CDR3 is 16 residues long. The CDR3 protein is CASSRKGPSAQETQYF. The DNA for the CDR3 is TGCGCCAGCTCTCGGAAGGGACCGTCGGCCCAAGAGACCCAGTACTTC.

This clonotype was counted a few times. The gene calls are TRBV6-1 and TRBJ2-2; 7 nucleotides match TRBD1. Germline assignment: CDR1 MNHNS and CDR2 SASEGT. This CDR3 contains 18 residues. After removal of 0 bases from V and 0 bases from J, the junction contained 7 bases not matched to a gene. The CDR3 DNA follows: TGTGCCAGCAGTGAAGCGCTTATAGGGGGCGCGAACACCGGGGAGCTGTTTTTT. Protein product: CASSEALIGGANTGELFF.

By share of the sample, this clonotype is medium-sized. The V call is TRBV20-1, the J call TRBJ2-3; possible D gene TRBD1, 6 bases. Germline V gene sequence: CDR1 DFQATT, CDR2 SNEGSKA (reference sequence). V lost 1 base to trimming and J lost 2 bases, with 16 bases between them. The CDR3 extends over 16 amino acids. The CDR3 nucleotides are TGCAGTGCTAGAGGGGGTGGGGGCCTACTCACAGATACGCAGTATTTT. It encodes CSARGGGGLLTDTQYF.

Concerning this clonotype: The junction does not match germline at one end; this may be a read error. This chain connects TRBV7-9 to TRBJ2-5, with D perhaps matching TRBD1 (5 bases). From germline, CDR1 is SEHNR and CDR2 FQNEAQ (reference sequence). The CDR3 is made up of 16 amino acids. CDR3 coding DNA: TGTGCCAGCAGCTTGTTCGTGGGGCAGAACCAAGAGACCCGGTACTTC. Translating gives CASSLFVGQNQETRYF.

The V call is TRBV12-3 or TRBV12-4, the J call TRBJ2-3, with D possibly TRBD2 on 5 matching bases. With 4 bases removed from V and 3 bases from J, the gap between germline ends came to 11 bases. The CDR3 has 14 amino acids. CDR3 loop: CASSSPPGTDTQYF. The CDR3 DNA follows: TGTGCCAGCAGTTCCCCCCCGGGGACAGATACGCAGTATTTT.

CDR3 in DNA: TGTGCCATCAGTGCGACAGGGGATCGGCGCTATGGCTACACCTTC. Translation gives CAISATGDRRYGYTF. V is TRBV10-3 and J is TRBJ1-2; 8 bases agree with TRBD1. V shed 4 bases, J shed 4 bases, and the junction held 8 bases outside the gene matches. Germline loops: CDR1 ENHRY, CDR2 SYGVKD. The CDR3 has 15 amino acids.

V and J are TRBV6-1 and TRBJ2-1, with TRBD1 as a possible D gene (5 bases). This CDR3 spans 13 amino acids. CDR1 and CDR2 (germline): MNHNS, SASEGT. V was pared by 5 bases and J by 6 bases, with 11 bases between. The DNA for the CDR3 is TGTGCCAGCAGTACAGACAGAGCCAATGAGCAGTTCTTC. This encodes CASSTDRANEQFF.

This chain uses TRBV4-1 with TRBJ2-5; TRBD2 matches 14 bases. The CDR3 length is 18 residues. The V and J ends lost 1 base and 5 bases, in that order; junction bases with no gene match: 9. Germline V gene data show CDR1 as MGHRA and CDR2 as YSYEKL. The CDR3 DNA follows: TGCGCCAGCAGCCAAGGACTAGCGGGAGGGGCCTCACGGGAGACCCAGTACTTC. It translates to CASSQGLAGGASRETQYF.

This clonotype came up a few times. The genes are TRBV2 and TRBJ1-2; D may be TRBD1 (5 bases). Germline loops: CDR1 SNHLY, CDR2 FYNNEI. The CDR3 length is 14 residues. Trimming shortened V by 4 bases and J by 4 bases, and 13 bases separated the two germline ends. The CDR3 DNA is TGTGCCAGCAGTGTAACCAGGGAGGGCTATGGCTACACCTTC. Its translation is CASSVTREGYGYTF.